The 13 T cell receptor beta chains in this list originate from one sample, sequenced in a study of blood T cell repertoires in COVID-19. Profiled with immunoSEQ multiplex PCR; TCRdb holds only in-frame clones, not every one. This table has approximately 240,000 clones, about 90% appearing once. What was sequenced was peripheral blood. These receptors came from a woman aged 25 to 39 who had recovered from COVID-19.

The chain is built from TRBV7-3 and TRBJ2-5; D is possibly TRBD1 (6 bases). The CDR3 sequence is 15 residues long. Germline V gives CDR1 SGHTA, CDR2 FQGTGA. Trimming took off 3 bases at V and 1 base at J, with 12 bases between the two ends. DNA for the CDR3: TGTGCCAGCAGCTTGTCCGGGACAACCCAAGAGACCCAGTACTTC. It specifies CASSLSGTTQETQYF.

V and J are TRBV6-5 and TRBJ2-3, with 8 nucleotides matching TRBD2. V lost 7 bases, J lost 2 bases, and 5 bases stayed unmatched. CDR3 length: 14 amino acids. Germline values: CDR1 MNHEY, CDR2 SVGAGI. The CDR3 sequence: CASTRGGLTDTQYF. In DNA form, the CDR3 reads TGTGCCAGCACTCGGGGGGGCCTCACAGATACGCAGTATTTT.

The V call is TRBV6-2 or TRBV6-3, the J call TRBJ1-1; possible D gene TRBD1, 5 bases. The germline V gene encodes CDR1 MNHEY and CDR2 SVGEGT. The CDR3 loop spans 15 amino acids. V lost 5 bases and J lost 0, with 13 bases in between. This CDR3 reads CASSRGTGMNTEAFF. The CDR3 nucleotides read TGTGCCAGCAGTAGGGGAACAGGCATGAACACTGAAGCTTTCTTT.

This clone is a singleton in its sample. One end of the junction varies from germline; a read error may be responsible. The rearrangement joins TRBV29-1 to TRBJ2-2; perhaps TRBD2 as D (5 bases). The CDR3 is 15 amino acids. Germline V gives CDR1 SQVTM, CDR2 ANQGSEA. The DNA of the CDR3 is TGCAGCGTGGAAGTACTAGAGGCGAACACCGGGGAGCTGTTTTTT. Amino acid sequence: CSVEVLEANTGELFF.

V and J are TRBV25-1 and TRBJ1-1; 12 bases map to TRBD1. V lost 5 bases, J lost 6 bases, and 7 bases stayed unmatched. The CDR3 runs 15 residues. From germline, CDR1 is MGHDK and CDR2 SYGVNS. The CDR3 DNA follows: TGTGCCAGCAGTTATCCGGGACAGGGGGCCCCTGAAGCTTTCTTT. Translated, it gives CASSYPGQGAPEAFF.

The rearrangement uses TRBV10-3 and TRBJ1-5, with unresolved D. V was clipped by 8 bases and J by 0 bases, with 8 bases between them. The CDR3 extends over 13 amino acids. The germline CDR1 and CDR2 sequences are ENHRY and SYGVKD. The CDR3 sequence: CAIQVASNQPQHF. CDR3 in DNA: TGTGCCATCCAGGTCGCTAGCAATCAGCCCCAGCATTTT.

The chain links TRBV18 to TRBJ1-4, with 9 bases matching TRBD1. CDR1 and CDR2 from the germline V gene are KGHSH and LQKENI. The CDR3 spans 16 residues. The junction had 5 bases not matched to a gene; V was cut back by 6 bases and J by 0 bases. The CDR3 here is CASSRDRAATNEKLFF. In nucleotides, the CDR3 is TGTGCCAGCTCGCGGGACAGGGCTGCAACTAATGAAAAACTGTTTTTT.

V and J are TRBV5-1 and TRBJ2-3, with TRBD1 matching 7 bases. V was clipped by 4 bases and J by 0 bases; unmatched bases: 8. The CDR3 is made up of 16 amino acids. Germline V gene lookup returns CDR1 SGHRS and CDR2 YFSETQ. The CDR3 loop reads CASSPRPGQSTDTQYF. The CDR3 DNA follows: TGCGCCAGCAGCCCCCGTCCGGGACAGAGCACAGATACGCAGTATTTT. Using reference TRBV5-1 and TRBJ2-3 for the parts outside the CDR3, the full variable domain is KAGVTQTPRYLIKTRGQQVTLSCSPISGHRSVSWYQQTPGQGLQFLFEYFSETQRNKGNFPGRFSGRQFSNSRSEMNVSTLELGDSALYLCASSPRPGQSTDTQYFGPGTRLTVL.

The chain joins TRBV27 to TRBJ1-2, with no clear D. The V and J ends lost 4 bases and 8 bases respectively, with 11 bases between them. The germline gives CDR1 MNHEY, CDR2 SMNVEV (reference sequence). The CDR3 loop spans 12 amino acids. Here the CDR3 reads CASSSGFGGYTF. CDR3 coding DNA: TGTGCCAGCAGTTCGGGGTTTGGCGGCTACACCTTC.

This clone was counted once. The chain has TRBV2 and TRBJ1-5, with TRBD1 identical over 12 bases. The CDR3 covers 16 residues. V lost 4 bases, J lost 7 bases, and 8 bases stayed unmatched. Germline CDR1 reads SNHLY; CDR2 reads FYNNEI. The CDR3, as DNA: TGTGCCAGCAGTGTAGGGACAGGGGGCGGATGGCAGCCCCAGCATTTT. Translated, it gives CASSVGTGGGWQPQHF. Together with reference TRBV2 and TRBJ1-5, the CDR3 gives the full variable domain: EPEVTQTPSHQVTQMGQEVILRCVPISNHLYFYWYRQILGQKVEFLVSFYNNEISEKSEIFDDQFSVERPDGSNFTLKIRSTKLEDSAMYFCASSVGTGGGWQPQHFGDGTRLSIL.

The chain carries TRBV27 and TRBJ1-1, with D unresolved. With 5 bases removed from V and 2 bases from J, the gap between germline ends came to 12 bases. The germline CDR1 and CDR2 sequences are MNHEY and SMNVEV (reference sequence). The CDR3 loop spans 14 amino acids. CDR3 in amino acids: CASSPAGTNTEAFF. CDR3 DNA: TGTGCCAGCAGTCCAGCGGGTACAAACACTGAAGCTTTCTTT.

The chain couples TRBV25-1 to TRBJ1-6; D possibly corresponds to TRBD1 (5 bases). CDR1 is MGHDK, CDR2 SYGVNS, per germline. Between the trimmed V and J ends, which lost 2 bases and 8 bases, there was a span of 10 bases. This CDR3 comprises 14 residues. CDR3 protein: CASSEAGRYSPLHF. In DNA form, the CDR3 reads TGTGCCAGCAGTGAAGCAGGGAGGTATTCACCCCTCCACTTT.

The rearrangement links TRBV21-1 to TRBJ2-7; the D call in the table, TRBD2, was not verified against the DNA. TRBV21-1 is marked as a pseudogene. There are 12 residues in the CDR3. This chain's CDR3 is CASSKGAPKGEF. The CDR3 DNA reads TGTGCCAGCAGCAAAGGAGCCCCGAAAGGAGAATTC.